This T cell receptor beta chain was identified during a study of blood T cell repertoires in COVID-19. Assay used: immunoSEQ multiplex PCR; TCRdb lists only in-frame clones, some missing. The repertoire consists of over 200,000 clones, with around 89% occurring once and the leading ten covering roughly 10%. The study drew participants aged about 18 to 89 years from 20 to 30 US areas. Two consecutive negative NP/OP PCR tests, clearance, or resolved symptoms defined Cohort 3 recovery. This TCR was sampled from a man aged 35-49 years who had recovered from COVID-19. What was sequenced was PBMCs or T cells enriched from blood (not recorded which).

In DNA form, the CDR3 reads TGTGCCAACGCCCGGGGGGTCCAAGAGACCCAGTACTTC. It is translated as CANARGVQETQYF. This sequence joins TRBV10-3 and TRBJ2-5; TRBD2 aligns across 7 bases. Looked up from germline, CDR1 is ENHRY and CDR2 is SYGVKD. The CDR3 is 13 residues long. J lost 1 base, V lost 10 bases, and 6 bases had no gene match.